The T cell receptor (beta chain) described here comes from a study of blood T cell repertoires in COVID-19. Study information: Samples came from the United States, Italy and Spain, spanning acute and convalescent COVID-19.

V lost 0 bases and J 4 bases, leaving 15 bases between the germline ends. The CDR3 has 16 residues. In germline, CDR1 is MGHRA, CDR2 YSYEKL. Data came from immunoSEQ multiplex PCR; TCRdb stores just in-frame clones and leaves some out. The table lists hundreds of thousands of clones, 70% to 85% of them singletons. Participant age was roughly 18 to 100 years, and participants resided in 25 or so US areas. The material sequenced was PBMCs or T cells enriched from blood (not recorded which). This receptor was identified in a woman in her sixties who had recovered from COVID-19. This sequence joins TRBV4-1 and TRBJ1-2; tentative D call: TRBD1 (6 bases). CDR3 sequence (DNA): TGCGCCAGCAGCCAAGATCGAAGGGGAGGGGGCTATGGCTACACCTTC. This gives the protein CASSQDRRGGGYGYTF.